One TCR beta chain is described in this entry. The data were produced by immunoSEQ multiplex PCR, yet TCRdb's version contains in-frame clones alone and is incomplete. Altogether around 49,000 clones are present, approximately 93% being singletons, with the ten largest covering 9.5% to 12%. This CDR3 has 17 residues. The ends were cut back, 5 bases at V and 0 bases at J, with 14 bases in the middle. Germline lookup yields CDR1 SGHVS and CDR2 FQNEAQ. Material: PBMCs. The gene calls are TRBV7-8 and TRBJ1-6; D is uncertain. The clonotype comes from a man aged 35 to 55 with rheumatoid arthritis. As DNA, the CDR3 is TGTGCCAGCAGCCCCGGGAGGGTCGCCTCCTATAATTCACCCCTCCACTTT. Encoded protein: CASSPGRVASYNSPLHF.